What follows are 20 T cell receptor beta chains derived from one specimen sequenced in a study of Tregs in tolerant kidney transplant recipients. Clones were sequenced by immunoSEQ multiplex PCR, and TCRdb holds only the in-frame ones, with some missing. The sample gives about 77,000 clones, around 98% of which show up once; about 0.61% is in the top ten. Here the sequenced sample was CD4+ T cells from blood, taken before the transplant. The receptors stem from a human donor who received a combined kidney and bone marrow transplant.

The chain couples TRBV7-3 to TRBJ2-1; 10 positions match TRBD2. The CDR3 contains 15 residues. Trimming cost V 4 bases and J 7 bases; bases outside gene matches: 7. CDR1 is SGHTA, CDR2 FQGTGA, per germline. As DNA, the CDR3 is TGTGCCAGCAGCTATCTAGCGGGGGCGAATAATGAGCAGTTCTTC. Translation: CASSYLAGANNEQFF.

The chain recombines TRBV7-2 with TRBJ1-2; 8 nucleotides align to TRBD1. With 5 bases clipped from V and 8 bases from J, the junction kept 7 bases outside the gene matches. Germline-derived CDR1 and CDR2 are SGHTA and FQGNSA. This CDR3 is built from 13 residues. The CDR3 DNA sequence: TGTGCCAGCAGCACAAGGACAGGGTTAGGCTACACCTTC. Translated: CASSTRTGLGYTF.

The chain employs TRBV6-4 and TRBJ1-1; no definite D call. The CDR3 is 13 residues long. The V gene's germline CDR1 is MRHNA and CDR2 SNTAGT. V shed 2 bases and J shed 0 bases, with 4 bases lying between them. In DNA, the CDR3 is TGTGCCAGCAGTGACGAGATGAACACTGAAGCTTTCTTT. It translates to CASSDEMNTEAFF.

The chain uses TRBV27 and TRBJ2-1; TRBD2 matches 13 bases. CDR3 length: 16 residues. The V and J ends lost 5 bases and 9 bases, in that order; junction bases with no gene match: 10. Germline loops: CDR1 MNHEY, CDR2 SMNVEV (reference sequence). The CDR3 sequence is CASSPSGTSGNSEQFF. CDR3 sequence (DNA): TGTGCCAGCAGTCCGTCCGGGACTAGCGGGAACAGTGAGCAGTTCTTC.

V and J are TRBV10-2 and TRBJ2-2, with D possibly being TRBD2 (5 bases). Germline V gene data show CDR1 as WSHSY and CDR2 as SAAADI. The CDR3 spans 13 residues. With 6 bases removed from V and 1 base from J, the gap between germline ends came to 6 bases. CDR3 loop: CASRTKNTGELFF. CDR3 in DNA: TGCGCCAGCAGGACTAAGAACACCGGGGAGCTGTTTTTT.

The chain couples TRBV4-1 to TRBJ2-5, with 9 bases that match TRBD2. The CDR3 loop spans 15 amino acids. V shed 1 base and J 5 bases; nucleotides not matched to a gene: 5. Germline loops: CDR1 MGHRA, CDR2 YSYEKL. The CDR3 spells CASSQVAGGLETQYF. The CDR3 DNA reads as TGCGCCAGCAGCCAAGTGGCGGGAGGGCTGGAGACCCAGTACTTC.

The chain couples TRBV13 to TRBJ2-2; 16 bases fit TRBD2. The ends lost 5 bases at V and 4 bases at J; junction bases unmatched: 7. This CDR3 has 18 residues. The germline V gene encodes CDR1 PRHDT and CDR2 FYEKMQ (reference sequence). The DNA of the CDR3 is TGTGCCAGCAGCCCGGGACTAGCGGGAGGGCCTGGCACCGGGGAGCTGTTTTTT. Protein: CASSPGLAGGPGTGELFF.

The rearrangement uses TRBV5-1 and TRBJ2-6; TRBD1 agrees at 12 bases. This CDR3 comprises 17 residues. V dropped 3 bases and J dropped 3; count of bases not matched to a gene: 4. Germline CDR1 reads SGHRS; CDR2 reads YFSETQ. The CDR3 protein is CASSSGQGALGANVLTF. The CDR3 DNA sequence: TGCGCCAGCAGCTCGGGACAGGGGGCACTTGGGGCCAACGTCCTGACTTTC.

The chain employs TRBV19 and TRBJ2-1; the match to TRBD2 covers 13 bases. The ends lost 5 bases at V and 6 bases at J; junction bases unmatched: 1. This CDR3 contains 14 residues. Looked up from germline, CDR1 is LNHDA and CDR2 is SQIVND (reference sequence). The CDR3 bases are TGTGCCAGTAGTCGGACTAGCGGGAGCAATGAGCAGTTCTTC. The encoded protein is CASSRTSGSNEQFF.

This chain uses TRBV7-8 with TRBJ1-2; D possibly corresponds to TRBD1 (5 bases). Germline V gene lookup returns CDR1 SGHVS and CDR2 FQNEAQ. This CDR3 has 17 residues. The germline V and J ends were trimmed by 0 bases and 7 bases, with 21 bases remaining between them. CDR3 bases: TGTGCCAGCAGCTTAGCAGGGGATCTATGGGGAAGTCTTGGCTACACCTTC. Translation gives CASSLAGDLWGSLGYTF.

The rearrangement uses TRBV4-1 and TRBJ2-2, with TRBD1 as a possible D gene (6 bases). There are 17 residues in the CDR3. Trimming stripped 4 bases from V and 4 bases from J, with 19 bases between. Germline V gene lookup returns CDR1 MGHRA and CDR2 YSYEKL. The CDR3 nucleotides read TGCGCCAGCAGCCGGCCCATTCAGGGGCTTGGCACCGGGGAGCTGTTTTTT. This codes for CASSRPIQGLGTGELFF.

The rearrangement uses TRBV6-5 and TRBJ1-2; perhaps TRBD1 as D (5 bases). V was clipped by 6 bases and J by 5 bases, with 10 bases between them. Germline V gene lookup returns CDR1 MNHEY and CDR2 SVGAGI. The CDR3 length is 12 residues. The CDR3 coding sequence is TGTGCCAGCAGCCCGGGACTTTATGGCTACACCTTC. Its protein product is CASSPGLYGYTF.

The J gene is TRBJ1-5, the V gene TRBV5-5; D gene unclear. The CDR3 runs to 16 residues. Trimming left V 1 base short and J 5 bases short, with 16 bases between. Germline CDR1 and CDR2: SGHKS and YYEKEE (reference sequence). CDR3: CASSLKRMESYQPQHF. CDR3 sequence (DNA): TGTGCCAGCAGCTTGAAGAGGATGGAATCATATCAGCCCCAGCATTTT.

The chain joins TRBV10-3 to TRBJ2-5; perhaps TRBD2 as D (6 bases). Germline V gives CDR1 ENHRY, CDR2 SYGVKD. The CDR3 runs 16 residues. The V end was cut by 4 bases, the J end by 2 bases, with 17 bases between. Here the CDR3 reads CAISGAGATPQETQYF. As DNA, the CDR3 is TGTGCCATCAGTGGAGCGGGTGCCACACCTCAAGAGACCCAGTACTTC.

This clone has just a few counts. J is TRBJ2-7 and V is TRBV5-4; D might be TRBD1 (6 bases). Germline V gene sequence: CDR1 SGHNT, CDR2 YYREEE (reference sequence). V was trimmed by 4 bases and J by 6 bases, leaving 17 bases between them. The CDR3 has 14 amino acids. The CDR3 DNA reads TGTGCCAGCAGCGCATTGGCAGGGGCTGGCGAGCAGTACTTC. It yields the protein CASSALAGAGEQYF. The whole variable domain, remainder taken from reference TRBV5-4 and TRBJ2-7, is ETGVTQSPTHLIKTRGQQVTLRCSSQSGHNTVSWYQQALGQGPQFIFQYYREEENGRGNFPPRFSGLQFPNYSSELNVNALELDDSALYLCASSALAGAGEQYFGPGTRLTVT.

The rearrangement links TRBV6-6 to TRBJ1-1; 8 nucleotides line up with TRBD1. CDR1 is MNHNY, CDR2 SVGAGI, per germline (reference sequence). With V trimmed by 6 bases and J by 5 bases, 14 bases remained unmatched. The CDR3 consists of 16 residues. The CDR3 region is CASRNRGLGMWTEAFF. CDR3 in DNA: TGTGCCAGCAGAAACAGGGGGTTGGGTATGTGGACTGAAGCTTTCTTT.

The chain is built from TRBV6-5 and TRBJ2-7; D is perhaps TRBD1 (5 bases). Germline CDR1 and CDR2: MNHEY and SVGAGI. Trimming cost V 0 bases and J 0 bases, with 9 bases left between them. The CDR3 is 15 amino acids. CDR3 sequence: CASSYSPGRSYEQYF. CDR3 in DNA: TGTGCCAGCAGTTACTCGCCAGGGCGCTCCTACGAGCAGTACTTC.

V and J are TRBV18 and TRBJ1-2; TRBD1 matches at 9 bases. The CDR3 is 16 residues long. After removal of 2 bases from V and 4 bases from J, the junction contained 8 bases not matched to a gene. The germline CDR1 and CDR2 sequences are KGHSH and LQKENI. The CDR3 loop reads CASSPIRTGDGYGYTF. The CDR3 bases are TGTGCCAGCTCACCAATTAGGACAGGGGATGGCTATGGCTACACCTTC.

This chain connects TRBV6-1 to TRBJ1-5, with D unresolved. The germline V gene encodes CDR1 MNHNS and CDR2 SASEGT. The CDR3 sequence is 12 residues long. Deletions cut 5 bases from V and 6 bases from J, with 8 bases between. The CDR3 DNA is TGTGCCAGCAGTCCCGGGTTTCAGCCCCAGCATTTT. Amino acid sequence: CASSPGFQPQHF.

The V call is TRBV27, the J call TRBJ1-2; 7 positions agree with TRBD1. CDR1 MNHEY and CDR2 SMNVEV come from the germline V gene (reference sequence). The trim removed 2 bases at V and 4 bases at J, leaving 7 bases unmatched. The CDR3 loop spans 15 amino acids. The CDR3 region is CASSLTGTEIYGYTF. The CDR3 DNA reads TGTGCCAGCAGTTTAACCGGGACAGAGATCTATGGCTACACCTTC.